This entry lists 5 T cell receptor beta chains sequenced from one sample in a study of T-cell reconstitution after alpha-beta-depleted transplantation in children. Unique molecular identifiers were used to barcode this TCRbeta library. TCRdb redid the calling of the PCR reads with MiXCR, one entry per CDR3 protein. The sample lists more than 150,000 distinct CDR3 sequences; approximately 6.6% were seen once. The sequencing here drew on PBMCs from the stem cell graft donor, taken from the stem cell graft. Every receptor here comes from a human donor who donated a stem cell graft to a child with Wiskott-Aldrich syndrome.

This clonotype was seen at least ten times. This chain joins TRBV12-3 or TRBV12-4 and TRBJ2-3; D is unclear. The CDR3 length is 16 residues. Trimming shortened V by 6 bases and J by 7 bases, and 23 bases separated the two germline ends. CDR3 bases: TGTGCCAGCAGCTCGGTGGATGGCACCACCCATCATACGCAGTATTTT. It encodes CASSSVDGTTHHTQYF.

This sequence joins TRBV20-1 and TRBJ1-1, with D perhaps TRBD1 (5 bases). The V end was cut by 6 bases, the J end by 6 bases, with 14 bases between. Germline assignment: CDR1 DFQATT and CDR2 SNEGSKA (reference sequence). This CDR3 is built from 12 residues. The CDR3 DNA reads TGCAGTGCCCCTAAGGGGTGGCCTGAAGCTTTCTTT. It translates to CSAPKGWPEAFF.

The chain employs TRBV19 and TRBJ2-1; D is tentatively TRBD1 or TRBD2 (5 bases each). There are 13 residues in the CDR3. The V end was cut by 2 bases, the J end by 7 bases, with 9 bases between. Germline V gene data show CDR1 as LNHDA and CDR2 as SQIVND (reference sequence). The DNA for the CDR3 is TGTGCCAGTAGTATATGGGGCGGGAATGAGCAGTTCTTC. Amino acids: CASSIWGGNEQFF.

This clonotype was seen repeatedly, ten times or more. The chain is built from TRBV5-1 and TRBJ2-1; D not resolved. Germline-derived CDR1 and CDR2 are SGHRS and YFSETQ. Trimming removed 7 bases from V and 12 bases from J, with 14 bases in between. There are 11 residues in the CDR3. The CDR3 DNA follows: TGCGCCAGCGCACAAGCCGATGTGCAGTTCTTC. It codes for CASAQADVQFF.

In its sample, this clonotype was seen many times. V is TRBV10-1 and J is TRBJ1-1; the D gene is possibly TRBD1 (5 bases). This CDR3 spans 17 amino acids. CDR1 and CDR2 from the germline V gene are WNHNN and SYGVQD (reference sequence). V was pared by 0 bases and J by 0 bases, with 14 bases between. CDR3 DNA: TGCGCCAGCAGTGAGTCGACGGGACCGATCCTGAACACTGAAGCTTTCTTT. This translates into CASSESTGPILNTEAFF.